The text below deals with one TCR beta chain. Trimming stripped 3 bases from V and 3 bases from J, with 12 bases between. Per the germline V gene, CDR1 is SQVTM and CDR2 is ANQGSEA. The CDR3 consists of 14 residues. The sample is drawn from a study of OX40 agonist ivuxolimab in advanced cancers. Here immunoSEQ multiplex PCR was the method, and the copy in TCRdb shows in-frame clones only, minus some. The data hold around 19,000 clones, with approximately 72% observed a single time. The chain links TRBV29-1 to TRBJ2-1; the D gene is possibly TRBD2 (7 bases). Sequences were derived from CD4+ or CD8+ T cells sorted from blood, sampled in a trial of the OX40 agonist ivuxolimab. The TCR was taken from an adult with an advanced solid tumor such as melanoma, head and neck, liver or kidney cancer. The CDR3 spells CSVEGGGFYNEQFF. CDR3 DNA: TGCAGCGTTGAGGGCGGGGGCTTCTACAATGAGCAGTTCTTC.